The 15 T cell receptor beta chains presented below share a single source sample, sequenced in a study of shared clonotypes between healthy human individuals. Assay used: immunoSEQ multiplex PCR; TCRdb lists only in-frame clones, some missing. The profile shows about 1,500,000 clones, roughly 96% of them singletons. What was sequenced was naive CD4+ T cells sorted from blood. As to subset: CD45RA+ positively selected. The receptors stem from a man aged 25-40 years in good health.

The chain is built from TRBV13 and TRBJ2-5, with unresolved D. CDR1 is PRHDT, CDR2 FYEKMQ, per germline (reference sequence). V shed 1 base and J shed 1 base, with 10 bases lying between them. The CDR3 runs to 15 residues. CDR3 region: CASSLDEDGQETQYF. The CDR3 DNA is TGTGCCAGCAGCTTAGACGAAGACGGCCAAGAGACCCAGTACTTC.

This chain links TRBV11-3 with TRBJ2-7, with 12 bases matching TRBD2. V was clipped by 4 bases and J by 7 bases; unmatched bases: 5. Germline-derived CDR1 and CDR2 are SGHNT and YENEEA. The CDR3 consists of 14 residues. The CDR3 coding sequence is TGTGCCAGCAGCTCCCGGCTAGCGGGAGGGGAGCAGTACTTC. Encoded protein: CASSSRLAGGEQYF.

This chain uses TRBV19 with TRBJ1-2; D possibly corresponds to TRBD1 (5 bases). The V and J ends lost 8 bases and 0 bases respectively, with 16 bases between them. This CDR3 is built from 15 residues. Per germline, CDR1 LNHDA and CDR2 SQIVND (reference sequence). Here the CDR3 reads CASRQPGYTNYGYTF. The CDR3, as DNA: TGTGCCAGTCGCCAACCAGGGTACACTAACTATGGCTACACCTTC.

The rearrangement links TRBV18 to TRBJ1-1; D call uncertain. The V and J ends lost 1 base and 5 bases respectively, with 5 bases between them. CDR3 length: 12 amino acids. Germline values: CDR1 KGHSH, CDR2 LQKENI. The CDR3 DNA follows: TGTGCCAGCTCACCACGGGAGACTGAAGCTTTCTTT. The encoded protein is CASSPRETEAFF.

The genes are TRBV5-4 and TRBJ2-3; the match to TRBD2 covers 10 bases. The CDR3 has 17 amino acids. V shed 4 bases, J shed 1 base, and the junction held 9 bases outside the gene matches. The germline V gene encodes CDR1 SGHNT and CDR2 YYREEE (reference sequence). Here the CDR3 reads CASSRKSGRAGTDTQYF. In DNA form, the CDR3 reads TGTGCCAGCAGCAGGAAAAGCGGGAGGGCCGGCACAGATACGCAGTATTTT.

The chain is built from TRBV19 and TRBJ2-3; 11 nucleotides agree with TRBD2. Looked up from germline, CDR1 is LNHDA and CDR2 is SQIVND (reference sequence). J was trimmed by 4 bases and V by 5 bases; bases with no gene match: 11. The CDR3 covers 17 residues. CDR3 nucleotides: TGTGCCAGTAGTCCCTGGGATACTAGCGGGAGTCCAGATACGCAGTATTTT. Translated, it gives CASSPWDTSGSPDTQYF.

The CDR3 DNA sequence: TGCAGCGTCTATAAAGCAGAGCCCCCAAACTACGAGCAGTACTTC. This gives the protein CSVYKAEPPNYEQYF. The chain couples TRBV29-1 to TRBJ2-7; D is ambiguous. V lost 6 bases, J lost 3 bases, and 21 bases lay in between. The CDR3 runs to 15 residues. CDR1 and CDR2 (germline): SQVTM, ANQGSEA.

The chain employs TRBV29-1 and TRBJ1-4; weak D call: TRBD1 (5 bases). This CDR3 has 12 amino acids. CDR1 is SQVTM, CDR2 ANQGSEA, per germline. Trimming cost V 5 bases and J 8 bases, with 12 bases left between them. CDR3 nucleotide sequence: TGCAGCGTTTTTGGACACTCCGAAAAACTGTTTTTT. Encoded protein: CSVFGHSEKLFF. The full variable domain, completed using reference TRBV29-1 and TRBJ1-4, is SAVISQKPSRDICQRGTSLTIQCQVDSQVTMMFWYRQQPGQSLTLIATANQGSEATYESGFVIDKFPISRPNLTFSTLTVSNMSPEDSSIYLCSVFGHSEKLFFGSGTQLSVL.

A remark on this clone: Different DNA sequences within this sample yield the same CDR3. V usage is TRBV18 and J usage is TRBJ1-5, with D perhaps matching TRBD1 (5 bases). Germline values: CDR1 KGHSH, CDR2 LQKENI. V dropped 6 bases and J dropped 4 bases, with 10 bases sitting between them. This CDR3 is built from 13 residues. Here the CDR3 DNA reads TGTGCCAGCTCCCAGGGCCTAAATCAGCCCCAGCATTTT. Encoded protein: CASSQGLNQPQHF.

This clone was detected only once. This chain uses TRBV5-6 with TRBJ2-7; 7 nucleotides align to TRBD2. J lost 0 bases, V lost 1 base, and 4 bases had no gene match. Germline V CDR1 and CDR2: SGHDT, YYEEEE. CDR3 size: 15 residues. The CDR3 region has the DNA TGTGCCAGCAGCTTGACTAGCGCCAGCTCCTACGAGCAGTACTTC. Its protein product is CASSLTSASSYEQYF.

The J gene is TRBJ1-5, the V gene TRBV6-1; TRBD1 might be the D (5 bases). The CDR3 spans 13 residues. Germline CDR1 is MNHNS and CDR2 is SASEGT. CDR3 bases: TGTGCTAATGGCGGGGGAGGGTATCAGCCCCAGCATTTT. It yields the protein CANGGGGYQPQHF.

The V and J genes are TRBV7-3 and TRBJ2-1; the D gene is possibly TRBD2 (5 bases). Germline CDR1 SGHTA, CDR2 FQGTGA. The CDR3 length is 14 residues. V dropped 5 bases and J dropped 0 bases, with 8 bases sitting between them. The CDR3 protein is CASSGESSYNEQFF. CDR3 in DNA: TGTGCCAGCAGCGGGGAGTCCTCCTACAATGAGCAGTTCTTC. Drawing the rest from reference TRBV7-3 and TRBJ2-1, the complete variable domain is GAGVSQTPSNKVTEKGKYVELRCDPISGHTALYWYRQSLGQGPEFLIYFQGTGAADDSGLPNDRFFAVRPEGSVSTLKIQRTERGDSAVYLCASSGESSYNEQFFGPGTRLTVL.

The chain employs TRBV28 and TRBJ1-5; 7 bases fit TRBD1. The germline V gene has CDR1 MDHEN and CDR2 SYDVKM. The CDR3 consists of 18 residues. V gave up 6 bases and J gave up 0 bases; unmatched junction bases: 14. CDR3 sequence: CASSRRQGGAGSNQPQHF. CDR3 nucleotides: TGTGCCAGCAGCCGAAGACAGGGAGGGGCGGGTAGCAATCAGCCCCAGCATTTT.

The chain has TRBV28 and TRBJ1-5; no reliable D call. Deletions cut 1 base from V and 6 bases from J, with 13 bases between. Germline CDR1 and CDR2: MDHEN and SYDVKM. The CDR3 runs 15 residues. In DNA form, the CDR3 reads TGTGCCAGCAGTTTATTGTCGGGGATCGGTCAGCCCCAGCATTTT. Protein: CASSLLSGIGQPQHF. Drawing the rest from reference TRBV28 and TRBJ1-5, the complete variable domain is DVKVTQSSRYLVKRTGEKVFLECVQDMDHENMFWYRQDPGLGLRLIYFSYDVKMKEKGDIPEGYSVSREKKERFSLILESASTNQTSMYLCASSLLSGIGQPQHFGDGTRLSIL.

The chain employs TRBV2 and TRBJ1-1; TRBD1 is a possible D gene (5 bases). The CDR3 runs to 15 residues. Per germline, CDR1 SNHLY and CDR2 FYNNEI. The germline V and J ends were trimmed by 3 bases and 2 bases, with 13 bases remaining between them. CDR3 sequence (DNA): TGTGCCAGCAGTGAGGAACAGGAGATCAACACTGAAGCTTTCTTT. It is translated as CASSEEQEINTEAFF.